What follows is one TCR beta chain and its context. Its matching antigen is unknown. The CDR3 is 15 residues long. The junction had 8 bases not matched to a gene; V was cut back by 5 bases and J by 4 bases. Germline V gives CDR1 SGHAT, CDR2 FQNNGV. The sample belongs to a study of T cell repertoires in cytomegalovirus infection. Study information: Recently identified HLA-C-restricted CMV epitopes and well-studied HLA-B-restricted CMV epitopes were used by the study. Public TCR beta signatures provided an indication of both CMV infection and a matching HLA type.

Study results and caveats: Identification of carriers of CMV plus the relevant HLA was achieved through cumulative public TCR beta family frequency. Clonotypes of TCR beta that were HLA-C-restricted and CMV-specific dominated the ex vivo response.

TCRdb fed the reads into MiXCR, producing one record per CDR3 protein. The sample records hundreds of thousands of distinct CDR3 sequences, about 28% being singletons. The input for sequencing was cultured PBMCs, taken from culture after CMV antigen stimulation. V is TRBV11-2 and J is TRBJ2-7, with 10 bases fitting TRBD2. This TCR was sampled from a human donor in good health (CMV status not recorded). Some clones in this sample may be carry-over from other donors' samples. The CDR3 DNA reads TGTGCCAGCAGCCCCCTCAGCGGGAGGGTTTACGAGCAGTACTTC. Protein sequence: CASSPLSGRVYEQYF.